The 18 T cell receptor beta chains below come from one sample, sequenced in a study of T cell responses to AZD1222 COVID-19 vaccine. Repertoires were generated with immunoSEQ multiplex PCR, while TCRdb's copy carries only in-frame clones and drops some. The data contain over 150,000 clones, about 90% of them singletons. Sequences were derived from peripheral blood, sampled on day 0 of MenACWY control vaccination. These receptors were collected from an adult in good health.

The chain joins TRBV11-1 to TRBJ2-3; D may be TRBD2 (5 bases). CDR3 size: 13 residues. Germline values: CDR1 SGHAT, CDR2 FQDESV (reference sequence). The germline V and J ends were trimmed by 5 bases and 5 bases, with 11 bases remaining between them. The CDR3 is CASSLQRRDTQYF. In DNA form, the CDR3 reads TGTGCCAGCAGCCTTCAGCGGCGAGATACGCAGTATTTT. Together with reference TRBV11-1 and TRBJ2-3, the CDR3 gives the full variable domain: EAEVAQSPRYKITEKSQAVAFWCDPISGHATLYWYRQILGQGPELLVQFQDESVVDDSQLPKDRFSAERLKGVDSTLKIQPAELGDSAMYLCASSLQRRDTQYFGPGTRLTVL.

The rearrangement joins TRBV9 to TRBJ1-3; TRBD1 is a possible D gene (6 bases). This CDR3 has 15 amino acids. The germline V gene has CDR1 SGDLS and CDR2 YYNGEE. Trimming took 1 base from V and 2 from J, leaving 10 bases between them. The CDR3 DNA reads TGTGCCAGCAGCGTAAGGGGGGATACTGGAAACACCATATATTTT. Protein: CASSVRGDTGNTIYF.

The rearrangement joins TRBV27 to TRBJ1-5; D is perhaps TRBD1 (5 bases). Trimming removed 2 bases at V and 3 bases at J, with 11 bases between. The CDR3 totals 15 residues. CDR1 MNHEY and CDR2 SMNVEV come from the germline V gene (reference sequence). CDR3 residues: CASSLGRGSNQPQHF. Written as DNA, the CDR3 is TGTGCCAGCAGTTTAGGCCGGGGGTCCAATCAGCCCCAGCATTTT.

The chain uses TRBV7-7 and TRBJ2-1; D remains ambiguous. Germline values: CDR1 SSHAT, CDR2 FNYEAQ (reference sequence). Trimming cost V 2 bases and J 4 bases, with 6 bases left between them. This CDR3 region has 13 residues. The CDR3 sequence is CASSLTAYNEQFF. The CDR3 DNA sequence: TGTGCCAGCAGCTTAACTGCTTACAATGAGCAGTTCTTC.

V gene TRBV27 combines with J gene TRBJ1-6, with TRBD1 identical over 7 bases. This CDR3 spans 14 amino acids. Per germline, CDR1 MNHEY and CDR2 SMNVEV (reference sequence). The V segment lost 4 bases and the J segment 7 bases; nucleotides outside the gene matches: 4. The CDR3 is CASSWDSGNSPLHF. CDR3 nucleotide sequence: TGTGCCAGCAGTTGGGACAGTGGAAATTCACCCCTCCACTTT.

The rearrangement links TRBV27 to TRBJ1-6; D not resolved. Trimming took 6 bases from V and 2 from J, leaving 11 bases between them. This CDR3 has 15 amino acids. Looked up from germline, CDR1 is MNHEY and CDR2 is SMNVEV (reference sequence). The DNA for the CDR3 is TGTGCCAGCAGCCCCAGAAGGGCCTATAATTCACCCCTCCACTTT. Translated: CASSPRRAYNSPLHF.

CDR3 bases: TGTGCCAGCAGTTTGGAGGTGAGGACAGAAGCTTTCTTT. Translating gives CASSLEVRTEAFF. The chain couples TRBV12-3 or TRBV12-4 to TRBJ1-1; perhaps TRBD1 as D (5 bases). V lost 3 bases and J 8 bases, leaving 13 bases between the germline ends. The CDR3 has 13 amino acids.

The chain employs TRBV19 and TRBJ2-7; TRBD1 aligns across 7 bases. Germline-derived CDR1 and CDR2 are LNHDA and SQIVND (reference sequence). This CDR3 has 13 amino acids. V lost 4 bases and J lost 4; bases outside the gene matches: 4. CDR3 sequence: CASSKGTAYEQYF. The DNA of the CDR3 is TGTGCCAGTAGTAAAGGGACAGCGTACGAGCAGTACTTC. Complete variable domain (other parts from reference TRBV19 and TRBJ2-7): DGGITQSPKYLFRKEGQNVTLSCEQNLNHDAMYWYRQDPGQGLRLIYYSQIVNDFQKGDIAEGYSVSREKKESFPLTVTSAQKNPTAFYLCASSKGTAYEQYFGPGTRLTVT.

The chain carries TRBV13 and TRBJ2-5; D gene unclear. Germline V CDR1 and CDR2: PRHDT, FYEKMQ (reference sequence). CDR3 length equals 14 residues. V was cut by 3 bases and J by 2 bases, with 10 bases left in between. CDR3 in amino acids: CASSLGTEQETQYF. CDR3 nucleotides: TGTGCCAGCAGCTTGGGAACGGAACAAGAGACCCAGTACTTC.

The rearrangement joins TRBV3-1 (or the pseudogene TRBV3-2) to TRBJ1-5; D uncertain. Germline V gene data show CDR1 as LGHDT and CDR2 as YNNKEL (reference sequence). V was pared by 4 bases and J by 2 bases, with 6 bases between. The CDR3 totals 13 residues. CDR3 sequence: CASSLDRNQPQHF. The DNA of the CDR3 is TGTGCCAGCAGCCTCGATCGCAATCAGCCCCAGCATTTT.

CDR3 in amino acids: CASGTQGTYEQYF. The CDR3 region has the DNA TGTGCCAGCGGAACACAGGGAACCTACGAGCAGTACTTC. The chain joins TRBV6-5 to TRBJ2-7; D perhaps matches TRBD1 (6 bases). The CDR3 contains 13 residues. Trimming removed 8 bases at V and 2 bases at J, with 13 bases between. The germline CDR1 and CDR2 sequences are MNHEY and SVGAGI.

This clone has a handful of counts. V usage is TRBV4-1 and J usage is TRBJ2-7; D is possibly TRBD2 (5 bases). Trimming pared 0 bases from V and 8 bases from J, leaving 14 bases between. Looked up from germline, CDR1 is MGHRA and CDR2 is YSYEKL. The CDR3 is 14 residues long. CDR3 sequence (DNA): TGCGCCAGCAGCCAAGATAGGGTGGCGGGCCAGCAGTACTTC. It yields the protein CASSQDRVAGQQYF.

The CDR3 nucleotides read TGCAGCACCGGAGACTTCTCCCAGTTCTTC. Protein: CSTGDFSQFF. This sequence joins TRBV29-1 and TRBJ2-1; D remains unclear. Germline lookup yields CDR1 SQVTM and CDR2 ANQGSEA. The CDR3 runs to 10 residues. V dropped 8 bases and J dropped 13 bases, with 15 bases sitting between them.

This clone is a singleton in its sample. The chain couples TRBV19 to TRBJ2-3; no firm D call. Per germline, CDR1 LNHDA and CDR2 SQIVND (reference sequence). The V and J ends lost 5 bases and 1 base respectively, with 16 bases between them. This CDR3 comprises 16 residues. CDR3 nucleotides: TGTGCCAGTAGTGGCCGGGCCCTTCGGCGCACAGATACGCAGTATTTT. Protein sequence: CASSGRALRRTDTQYF. Full variable domain (remainder filled in from reference TRBV19 and TRBJ2-3): DGGITQSPKYLFRKEGQNVTLSCEQNLNHDAMYWYRQDPGQGLRLIYYSQIVNDFQKGDIAEGYSVSREKKESFPLTVTSAQKNPTAFYLCASSGRALRRTDTQYFGPGTRLTVL.

V usage is TRBV6-5 and J usage is TRBJ1-1, with D possibly matching TRBD1 (6 bases). The CDR3 runs to 14 residues. V dropped 10 bases and J dropped 3 bases, with 18 bases sitting between them. CDR1 is MNHEY and CDR2 is SVGAGI in the germline V gene. Written as DNA, the CDR3 is TGTGCCACCAAGATGGGGGCGGCGGACACTGAAGCTTTCTTT. Amino acids: CATKMGAADTEAFF.

V and J are TRBV28 and TRBJ2-2; the D call may be TRBD1 or TRBD2 (5 bases each). Germline CDR1 is MDHEN and CDR2 is SYDVKM. Trimming took off 6 bases at V and 6 bases at J, with 8 bases between the two ends. CDR3 size: 12 residues. The CDR3 DNA reads as TGTGCCAGCAGCCTGGGACCCGGGGAGCTGTTTTTT. Translation: CASSLGPGELFF.

The rearrangement joins TRBV10-3 to TRBJ2-3; D is ambiguous. The CDR3 runs to 12 residues. V was clipped by 6 bases and J by 0 bases, with 4 bases between them. Germline V lookup: CDR1 ENHRY, CDR2 SYGVKD. The CDR3 region is CAISESTDTQYF. DNA of the CDR3: TGTGCCATCAGCGAGAGCACAGATACGCAGTATTTT.

This sequence joins TRBV27 and TRBJ1-1; 7 positions match TRBD1. Germline CDR1 MNHEY, CDR2 SMNVEV (reference sequence). CDR3 length: 14 residues. Germline trimming cut 5 bases from V and 7 bases from J; bases unmatched to any gene: 10. The CDR3, as DNA: TGTGCCAGCAGTACGGGGACAGAAAACGGTGAAGCTTTCTTT. Translated: CASSTGTENGEAFF.